The TCR beta chain under discussion was sequenced for a study of patients and donors after allogeneic stem cell transplantation. CDR1 is SGDLS and CDR2 is YYNGEE in the germline V gene. With V trimmed by 0 bases and J by 3 bases, 3 bases remained unmatched. This CDR3 has 14 residues. In TCRdb, the RT-PCR reads were re-called with MiXCR into one record per CDR3 protein. The sample consists of about a million distinct CDR3 sequences, roughly 18% of them appearing once. The TCR was taken from a human donor who was either an allogeneic HSCT recipient or a stem cell or donor lymphocyte infusion donor (not recorded which). It is not recorded whose cells these are; they may come from a transplant donor. Specimen: blood, either unsorted or a sorted T cell fraction (not recorded which). The genes are TRBV9 and TRBJ2-7; 7 bases are a match to TRBD1. CDR3 amino acids: CASSVGQGHYEQYF. CDR3 DNA: TGTGCCAGCAGCGTAGGACAGGGACACTACGAGCAGTACTTC.